This passage covers 7 T cell receptor beta chains from one sample sequenced in a study of blood T cell repertoires in COVID-19. Method: immunoSEQ multiplex PCR; TCRdb's copy keeps in-frame clones and lacks some. The data contain 50,000 to 75,000 clones, approximately 84% of them singletons. Sequences were obtained from peripheral blood. The receptors were gathered from an elderly man in a cohort sampled during active COVID-19.

The chain employs TRBV9 and TRBJ1-1; D unclear. Germline CDR1 SGDLS, CDR2 YYNGEE. The CDR3 totals 13 residues. V lost 0 bases and J 0 bases, leaving 3 bases between the germline ends. CDR3 coding DNA: TGTGCCAGCAGCGTAGCGGTGAACACTGAAGCTTTCTTT. Its protein is CASSVAVNTEAFF. Looking up the rest from reference TRBV9 and TRBJ1-1 gives the full variable domain: DSGVTQTPKHLITATGQRVTLRCSPRSGDLSVYWYQQSLDQGLQFLIQYYNGEERAKGNILERFSAQQFPDLHSELNLSSLELGDSALYFCASSVAVNTEAFFGQGTRLTVV.

V and J are TRBV7-9 and TRBJ2-3; 7 bases fit TRBD1. This CDR3 has 16 residues. Unmatched junction bases numbered 9, after V lost 5 bases and J lost 1 base. Germline lookup yields CDR1 SEHNR and CDR2 FQNEAQ (reference sequence). The CDR3 is CASSVQGSTGTDTQYF. In DNA form, the CDR3 reads TGTGCCAGCAGCGTACAGGGGAGTACGGGCACAGATACGCAGTATTTT.

The rearrangement joins TRBV20-1 to TRBJ1-1; possibly TRBD1 for D (6 bases). The germline gives CDR1 DFQATT, CDR2 SNEGSKA (reference sequence). The CDR3 has 14 residues. Deletions cut 3 bases from V and 1 base from J, with 12 bases between. This chain's CDR3 is CSASNQGQNTEAFF. The CDR3 coding sequence is TGCAGTGCTAGTAATCAGGGGCAGAACACTGAAGCTTTCTTT.

The chain uses TRBV2 and TRBJ1-1; 11 bases are a match to TRBD1. Germline V gene lookup returns CDR1 SNHLY and CDR2 FYNNEI. The CDR3 sequence is 14 residues long. V shed 8 bases, J shed 6 bases, and the junction held 8 bases outside the gene matches. The CDR3 DNA reads TGTGCCAGCGAGAGACCGGGACAGGGGGCTGAAGCTTTCTTT. It yields the protein CASERPGQGAEAFF.

This chain links TRBV5-1 with TRBJ1-2; TRBD1 is a possible D gene (6 bases). CDR3 size: 14 residues. Germline loops: CDR1 SGHRS, CDR2 YFSETQ. Trimming left V 0 bases short and J 7 bases short, with 13 bases between. CDR3 nucleotide sequence: TGCGCCAGCAGCTTGGATCGGACAGCAATTGGCTACACCTTC. Amino acid sequence: CASSLDRTAIGYTF.

The genes are TRBV5-4 and TRBJ1-1; 8 bases are shared with TRBD1. Germline CDR1 and CDR2: SGHNT and YYREEE (reference sequence). V shed 2 bases and J 5 bases; nucleotides not matched to a gene: 8. The CDR3 runs 15 residues. The CDR3 DNA reads TGTGCCAGCAGCTTAGGACAGGGAGAGGGTACTGAAGCTTTCTTT. Its protein product is CASSLGQGEGTEAFF.

The chain carries TRBV11-2 and TRBJ1-2; D call uncertain. Trimming stripped 1 base from V and 8 bases from J, with 11 bases between. This CDR3 is built from 13 residues. From germline, CDR1 is SGHAT and CDR2 FQNNGV. The CDR3 spells CASSLGEAEGYTF. The CDR3 DNA reads as TGTGCCAGCAGCTTAGGGGAGGCCGAGGGCTACACCTTC.